This T cell receptor (beta chain) was profiled in a study of T cells after posttransplantation cyclophosphamide. J lost 10 bases, V lost 4 bases, and 9 bases had no gene match. The CDR3 sequence is 16 residues long. CDR1 is SGHVS, CDR2 FNYEAQ, per germline. Study outcomes and limitations: Tissue-infiltrating T cells from skin or gut overlapped little with blood T cells. TRB clonality was highly associated with recipient CMV seropositivity and reactivation.

Sequencing used immunoSEQ multiplex PCR; TCRdb keeps in-frame clones, though not all of them. The sample includes 15,000 or so clones, none of them occurring once. Busulfan-fludarabine conditioning, marrow transplant, and cyclophosphamide on days +3 and +4 were administered. Comments on this clone: What it binds is not known.

This sequence originates from a female patient aged 40-50 years who received an allogeneic stem cell transplant from an unrelated donor, was CMV-positive, and had acute GVHD only. Part of the T cells may come from the graft donor. The material sequenced was PBMCs, taken after allogeneic stem cell transplant with posttransplant cyclophosphamide. The chain joins TRBV7-6 to TRBJ2-3, with 15 nucleotides matching TRBD2. CDR3: CASSSSPGLAGGAQYF. The CDR3 bases are TGTGCCAGCAGCTCTAGTCCGGGACTAGCGGGGGGTGCGCAGTATTTT.